This TCR beta chain was sequenced in a study of blood T cell repertoires in COVID-19. Across the study: Material from acute and convalescent COVID-19 was sourced from the United States, Italy and Spain. The cDNA or gDNA used as material had been derived from T cells, B-cell-depleted T cells, or PBMCs.

Germline V gene data show CDR1 as MNHEY and CDR2 as SVGAGI. J gave up 2 bases and V 5 bases, and 7 bases lay outside the gene matches. The CDR3 is made up of 15 amino acids. Authors' analysis steps: Using reference gene primer amplification, nucleated cell counts were estimated. Here immunoSEQ multiplex PCR was the method, and the copy in TCRdb shows in-frame clones only, minus some. V and J calls and clone size are as listed in that table; D and trimming were resolved from the DNA. The repertoire includes roughly 63,000 clones, over 80% of them detected once, and less than 2.5% sits in the top ten. This rearrangement joins TRBV6-5 to TRBJ1-2, with 8 bases that match TRBD1. The receptor's source is a human donor in a cohort sampled during active COVID-19. Specimen: peripheral blood. CDR3 DNA sequence: TGTGCCAGCAGTCCCACCCAGGGGGCGAACTATGGCTACACCTTC. Amino acid sequence: CASSPTQGANYGYTF.